Below, 8 T cell receptor beta chains from the same sample are listed, as sequenced in a study of T cell repertoires in ileal Crohn's disease (dated by TCRdb to between 2017 and 2020). Libraries were constructed by the immunoSEQ multiplex PCR assay. What TCRdb holds here is the immuneACCESS table cut down to in-frame rearrangements. Part of the clones is not present; checked against another copy, under half of the missing clones reflect an unresolved V gene, and the others are unexplained. In all, the sample holds 11,000 to 15,000 clones, and about 78% of those were seen once. Of the sample, approximately 17% is held by the ten largest clones. Sequenced sample: ileal tissue. The receptors were gathered from an adult with Crohn's disease.

This clone occurred a few times. V is TRBV7-2 and J is TRBJ2-5, with 8 bases identical to TRBD2. This CDR3 is built from 15 residues. After removal of 3 bases from V and 1 base from J, the junction contained 4 bases not matched to a gene. CDR1 is SGHTA, CDR2 FQGNSA, per germline. This CDR3 is CASSLTSVIQETQYF. CDR3 DNA sequence: TGTGCCAGCAGCTTGACTAGCGTAATCCAAGAGACCCAGTACTTC.

V gene TRBV5-1 combines with J gene TRBJ1-2; D may be TRBD1 (5 bases). CDR3 length equals 14 residues. CDR1 is SGHRS, CDR2 YFSETQ, per germline. The germline V and J ends were trimmed by 0 bases and 6 bases, with 12 bases remaining between them. The CDR3 reads CASSLGIRGHGYTF. CDR3 DNA sequence: TGCGCCAGCAGCTTGGGCATAAGGGGCCATGGCTACACCTTC.

The chain employs TRBV11-2 and TRBJ2-7; maybe TRBD2 (5 bases). Germline lookup yields CDR1 SGHAT and CDR2 FQNNGV. The CDR3 is 14 amino acids. Trimming shortened V by 3 bases and J by 4 bases, and 13 bases separated the two germline ends. The CDR3 coding sequence is TGTGCCAGCAGCTTCACCCGAGGAGGTTACGAGCAGTACTTC. Its translation: CASSFTRGGYEQYF.

This chain connects TRBV6-5 to TRBJ1-1; D remains unclear. CDR3 length: 15 amino acids. V lost 5 bases and J 4 bases, leaving 17 bases between the germline ends. Germline CDR1 MNHEY, CDR2 SVGAGI. CDR3 sequence reads: CASSPVPRTSTEAFF. Here the CDR3 DNA reads TGTGCCAGCAGTCCCGTGCCACGTACTAGCACTGAAGCTTTCTTT.

This clone was picked up one time. The chain is built from TRBV6-1 and TRBJ1-4; 10 bases agree with TRBD1. V lost 5 bases, J lost 6 bases, and 6 bases stayed unmatched. Germline lookup yields CDR1 MNHNS and CDR2 SASEGT. This CDR3 spans 15 amino acids. The CDR3 here is CASSKLTGGDEKLFF. As DNA, the CDR3 is TGTGCCAGCAGTAAATTGACAGGGGGCGATGAAAAACTGTTTTTT.

V is TRBV13 and J is TRBJ1-1; D is undetermined. This CDR3 region has 14 residues. Germline V CDR1 and CDR2: PRHDT, FYEKMQ (reference sequence). Deletions cut 6 bases from V and 5 bases from J, with 16 bases between. CDR3 coding DNA: TGTGCCAGCAGGTCCGGAGGGCTTGGGACTGAAGCTTTCTTT. It yields the protein CASRSGGLGTEAFF.

In DNA, the CDR3 is TGTGCCAGCAGTGAACGGGGGTGGGAGCAGTACTTC. Protein: CASSERGWEQYF. The rearrangement joins TRBV6-1 to TRBJ2-7, with a weak D call TRBD2 (6 bases). The CDR3 is 12 residues long. Trimming removed 2 bases from V and 7 bases from J, with 9 bases in between. The V gene's germline CDR1 is MNHNS and CDR2 SASEGT.

This clone was observed once. CDR3 amino acids: CASNTGGTGELFF. CDR3 nucleotides: TGTGCCAGCAATACAGGGGGCACCGGGGAGCTGTTTTTT. The chain joins TRBV6-1 to TRBJ2-2; TRBD1 agrees at 8 bases. With 7 bases clipped from V and 4 bases from J, the junction kept 2 bases outside the gene matches. The length of the CDR3 is 13 residues. CDR1 is MNHNS, CDR2 SASEGT, per germline.